A single sample gave rise to the 7 T cell receptor beta chains below, sequenced in a study of T-cell memory formation after mild COVID-19. TCRdb ran MiXCR on the 5' RACE reads and lists one entry per CDR3 protein. This table has under 250,000 distinct CDR3 sequences, roughly 15% appearing once. Sequencing was performed on PBMCs or a T cell subset sorted from them (not recorded which). These receptors were collected from an adult woman who had mild COVID-19 (a few samples of this study predate the infection). Cell type and time point are not known.

The V gene is TRBV2, the J gene TRBJ1-1; possibly TRBD1 for D (6 bases). Germline CDR1 is SNHLY and CDR2 is FYNNEI. V was cut by 11 bases and J by 1 base, with 14 bases left in between. The CDR3 totals 13 residues. The CDR3 loop reads CAGGQSENTEAFF. The CDR3 region has the DNA TGTGCCGGCGGACAGTCCGAGAACACTGAAGCTTTCTTT.

This chain uses TRBV4-3 with TRBJ2-1, with D perhaps matching TRBD1 or TRBD2 (6 bases each). The CDR3 is made up of 14 amino acids. Deletions cut 2 bases from V and 5 bases from J, with 10 bases between. The germline gives CDR1 LGHNA, CDR2 YSLEER. The CDR3 DNA reads TGCGCCAGCAGCCAAAGAGGGGGGAACAATGAGCAGTTCTTC. Residues: CASSQRGGNNEQFF.

The sample holds a few counts of this clonotype. This chain joins TRBV18 and TRBJ2-1; perhaps TRBD1 as D (7 bases). The CDR3 spans 15 residues. Germline CDR1 and CDR2: KGHSH and LQKENI. V lost 3 bases and J 7 bases, leaving 16 bases between the germline ends. CDR3 in amino acids: CASSPWQGGQNEQFF. For the CDR3, the DNA is TGTGCCAGCTCACCTTGGCAGGGGGGTCAGAATGAGCAGTTCTTC.

This chain joins TRBV10-3 and TRBJ1-1; D perhaps matches TRBD1 (6 bases). Trimming cost V 6 bases and J 7 bases, with 12 bases left between them. Germline V gene data show CDR1 as ENHRY and CDR2 as SYGVKD. This CDR3 has 12 amino acids. The CDR3 DNA is TGTGCCATCAGCGACGACAGGTTTGAAGCTTTCTTT. It translates to CAISDDRFEAFF.

The chain carries TRBV7-2 and TRBJ2-4; D is perhaps TRBD1 (7 bases). CDR3 length: 14 residues. Germline V lookup: CDR1 SGHTA, CDR2 FQGNSA. Trimming shortened V by 6 bases and J by 11 bases, and 20 bases separated the two germline ends. The CDR3 reads CASRQRAGQTVQYF. CDR3 nucleotide sequence: TGTGCCAGCAGACAAAGGGCGGGACAGACCGTTCAGTACTTC.

There are a few counts of this clonotype. The gene calls are TRBV7-2 and TRBJ2-4, with D hard to call. Trimming removed 5 bases from V and 4 bases from J, with 9 bases in between. This CDR3 is built from 13 residues. Germline V gene data show CDR1 as SGHTA and CDR2 as FQGNSA. CDR3 loop: CASSPDTKNIQYF. The CDR3, as DNA: TGTGCCAGCAGCCCAGACACAAAAAACATTCAGTACTTC.

This chain joins TRBV7-2 and TRBJ2-1; 9 bases agree with TRBD1. Germline lookup yields CDR1 SGHTA and CDR2 FQGNSA. Germline trimming cut 5 bases from V and 4 bases from J; bases unmatched to any gene: 6. CDR3 length: 15 amino acids. CDR3 sequence: CASSAGTGPYNEQFF. For the CDR3, the DNA is TGTGCCAGCAGCGCCGGGACAGGGCCTTACAATGAGCAGTTCTTC.